This T cell receptor beta chain was identified during a study of tumor and adjacent non-tumor tissue in lung cancer. Study-level background: The cohort had 12 to 13 adenocarcinoma, 2 squamous cell and 1 small cell patients. Findings of the study overall: Top 100 clones took a larger repertoire share in normal lung. Higher tumor TCR diversity was associated with shorter survival.

A modified ARM-PCR protocol with three rounds of nested PCR amplified TCRbeta. TCRdb ran MiXCR on the multiplex PCR reads and lists one entry per CDR3 protein. The repertoire consists of about 98,000 distinct CDR3 sequences, with 80% occurring once and the leading ten covering less than 40%. Points on this clonotype: Its antigen is undetermined. The junction does not match germline at one end; this may be a read error.

This sample's RNA came from whole unsorted tissue. Distant lung tissue was collected more than 3 cm away from the tumor edge. Newly diagnosed lung cancer patients had thoracic surgery in China, August–November 2014, without prior chemotherapy. CDR3 length equals 14 residues. Sequenced: distant non-tumor lung tissue. The TCR was taken from a man in his fifties or sixties with small cell lung cancer. The V gene is TRBV12-3 or TRBV12-4, the J gene TRBJ2-2; tentatively, D is TRBD1 (5 bases). CDR3 region: CDSSGQGCAGELFF. Here the CDR3 DNA reads TGTGACAGCAGTGGACAAGGATGTGCCGGGGAGCTGTTTTTT.